These 20 T cell receptor beta chains share one sample of origin, sequenced in a study of OX40 agonist ivuxolimab in advanced cancers. Repertoires were generated with immunoSEQ multiplex PCR, while TCRdb's copy carries only in-frame clones and drops some. This table has 55,000 to 90,000 clones, around 88% appearing once. Sequences were derived from CD4+ or CD8+ T cells sorted from blood, sampled in a trial of the OX40 agonist ivuxolimab. The source is an adult with an advanced solid tumor such as melanoma, head and neck, liver or kidney cancer.

V and J are TRBV4-2 and TRBJ1-1, with a weak D call TRBD1 (5 bases). In germline, CDR1 is LGHNA, CDR2 YNFKEQ. This CDR3 has 15 amino acids. The V end lost 1 base, the J end lost 0 bases, and 9 bases lay between the germline ends. The CDR3 loop reads CASSQADRLNTEAFF. CDR3 bases: TGTGCCAGCAGCCAAGCTGACAGACTGAACACTGAAGCTTTCTTT.

The chain uses TRBV7-3 and TRBJ2-1; perhaps TRBD2 as D (5 bases). The V end lost 5 bases, the J end lost 2 bases, and 10 bases lay between the germline ends. The germline CDR1 and CDR2 sequences are SGHTA and FQGTGA. CDR3 length equals 14 residues. This CDR3 reads CASSRGPTYNEQFF. For the CDR3, the DNA is TGTGCCAGCAGCCGAGGGCCCACCTACAATGAGCAGTTCTTC. Full variable domain (missing parts from reference TRBV7-3 and TRBJ2-1): GAGVSQTPSNKVTEKGKYVELRCDPISGHTALYWYRQSLGQGPEFLIYFQGTGAADDSGLPNDRFFAVRPEGSVSTLKIQRTERGDSAVYLCASSRGPTYNEQFFGPGTRLTVL.

V usage is TRBV7-3 and J usage is TRBJ2-1, with D unclear. Deletions cut 0 bases from V and 7 bases from J, with 7 bases between. This CDR3 has 13 residues. Germline loops: CDR1 SGHTA, CDR2 FQGTGA. This CDR3 reads CASSLTPTNEQFF. The CDR3 nucleotides read TGTGCCAGCAGCTTAACTCCGACGAATGAGCAGTTCTTC. The whole variable domain, filled in from reference TRBV7-3 and TRBJ2-1, reads GAGVSQTPSNKVTEKGKYVELRCDPISGHTALYWYRQSLGQGPEFLIYFQGTGAADDSGLPNDRFFAVRPEGSVSTLKIQRTERGDSAVYLCASSLTPTNEQFFGPGTRLTVL.

V and J are TRBV5-6 and TRBJ2-7, with D possibly called TRBD1 or TRBD2 (5 bases each). CDR1 is SGHDT, CDR2 YYEEEE, per germline. V lost 4 bases, J lost 2 bases, and 10 bases lay in between. This CDR3 contains 13 residues. The CDR3 DNA reads TGTGCCAGCAGCCCCCTGGGGGCCTACGAGCAGTACTTC. Its translation is CASSPLGAYEQYF.

CDR3 sequence reads: CSALNYSLPLHF. The CDR3 DNA sequence: TGCAGCGCCCTGAATTATAGTCTTCCCCTCCACTTT. The chain combines TRBV29-1 with TRBJ1-6; no clear D gene. The CDR3 consists of 12 residues. Germline CDR1 is SQVTM and CDR2 is ANQGSEA. Trimming pared 7 bases from V and 13 bases from J, leaving 17 bases between.

This clone showed up just once. J is TRBJ2-7 and V is TRBV27; possibly TRBD2 for D (5 bases). The CDR3 consists of 13 residues. CDR1 MNHEY and CDR2 SMNVEV come from the germline V gene (reference sequence). Between the trimmed V and J ends, which lost 8 bases and 6 bases, there was a span of 17 bases. CDR3 region: CASGSSPPFEQYF. The CDR3 coding sequence is TGTGCCAGCGGGAGTTCTCCACCTTTCGAGCAGTACTTC.

V usage is TRBV19 and J usage is TRBJ1-1; no reliable D call. The length of the CDR3 is 11 residues. Trimming pared 9 bases from V and 1 base from J, leaving 6 bases between. The V gene's germline CDR1 is LNHDA and CDR2 SQIVND (reference sequence). The CDR3 here is CASSSNTEAFF. The CDR3 DNA sequence: TGTGCCAGCTCCTCGAACACTGAAGCTTTCTTT.

This clone has just one count. This rearrangement joins TRBV7-9 to TRBJ2-3, with D uncertain. Trimming shortened V by 1 base and J by 0 bases, and 8 bases separated the two germline ends. The CDR3 has 15 residues. The V gene's germline CDR1 is SEHNR and CDR2 FQNEAQ (reference sequence). CDR3 nucleotide sequence: TGTGCCAGCAGCTTAGGTTTTGGGAGCACAGATACGCAGTATTTT. It yields the protein CASSLGFGSTDTQYF.

This clone has just one count. This rearrangement joins TRBV6-1 to TRBJ1-3, with D uncertain. This CDR3 comprises 15 residues. Deletions cut 4 bases from V and 0 bases from J, with 10 bases between. Germline V CDR1 and CDR2: MNHNS, SASEGT. The CDR3, as DNA: TGTGCCAGCAGTGCTTTCAGAGACTCTGGAAACACCATATATTTT. It encodes CASSAFRDSGNTIYF.

The V call is TRBV7-6, the J call TRBJ2-1; D gene uncertain. Germline CDR1 and CDR2: SGHVS and FNYEAQ. V lost 1 base and J lost 8, with 12 bases in between. The length of the CDR3 is 14 residues. CDR3 bases: TGTGCCAGCAGCTTAGGAGGTGAAAGGGATGAGCAGTTCTTC. Residues: CASSLGGERDEQFF.

This clone was seen only once. This chain connects TRBV4-2 to TRBJ2-7, with 7 nucleotides matching TRBD1. Germline V lookup: CDR1 LGHNA, CDR2 YNFKEQ. CDR3 size: 15 residues. V shed 3 bases, J shed 3 bases, and the junction held 8 bases outside the gene matches. The CDR3, as DNA: TGTGCCAGCAGCCAGGACAGGTGGGGGCTCTACGAGCAGTACTTC. This gives the protein CASSQDRWGLYEQYF.

The chain couples TRBV7-2 to TRBJ2-7; D gene ambiguous. Germline V gives CDR1 SGHTA, CDR2 FQGNSA. V lost 4 bases and J lost 3, with 7 bases in between. This CDR3 comprises 12 residues. The CDR3 protein is CASSSFFYEQYF. The CDR3 DNA sequence: TGTGCCAGCAGCTCTTTCTTCTACGAGCAGTACTTC.

This clone was found once. J is TRBJ2-3 and V is TRBV2; possible D gene TRBD1, 5 bases. This CDR3 spans 12 amino acids. V was pared by 7 bases and J by 3 bases, with 8 bases between. Germline loops: CDR1 SNHLY, CDR2 FYNNEI. DNA of the CDR3: TGTGCCAGCACCCCAGGGACAGATACGCAGTATTTT. The encoded protein is CASTPGTDTQYF.

CDR3: CAWSLGGGVDTQYF. DNA for the CDR3: TGTGCCTGGAGTCTAGGTGGCGGGGTAGATACGCAGTATTTT. The gene calls are TRBV30 and TRBJ2-3, with a possible D match to TRBD2 (6 bases). V lost 2 bases and J lost 5, with 14 bases in between. Germline V gives CDR1 GTSNPN, CDR2 SVGIG (reference sequence). The length of the CDR3 is 14 residues.

The chain joins TRBV10-3 to TRBJ2-7; 7 bases map to TRBD1. Germline lookup yields CDR1 ENHRY and CDR2 SYGVKD. Trimming removed 7 bases from V and 4 bases from J; junction bases left unmatched: 7. CDR3 length equals 13 residues. This CDR3 is CAIKSGQYYEQYF. DNA for the CDR3: TGTGCCATCAAGTCGGGACAGTATTACGAGCAGTACTTC.

V usage is TRBV6-5 and J usage is TRBJ1-5; D call uncertain. Germline CDR1 reads MNHEY; CDR2 reads SVGAGI. Trimming removed 4 bases from V and 1 base from J, with 11 bases in between. The CDR3 contains 15 residues. CDR3 protein: CASSSSNGSNQPQHF. The CDR3, as DNA: TGTGCCAGCAGTTCATCGAATGGGAGCAATCAGCCCCAGCATTTT.

The chain employs TRBV11-2 and TRBJ2-7; 9 nucleotides line up with TRBD2. V was clipped by 1 base and J by 4 bases; unmatched bases: 8. The germline gives CDR1 SGHAT, CDR2 FQNNGV. This CDR3 is built from 16 residues. In DNA form, the CDR3 reads TGTGCCAGCAGCTTAGCGGCGGGAGGGTTAGTTTACGAGCAGTACTTC. Amino acids: CASSLAAGGLVYEQYF.

The gene calls are TRBV2 and TRBJ1-5; the D gene is possibly TRBD1 (5 bases). The length of the CDR3 is 16 residues. Germline lookup yields CDR1 SNHLY and CDR2 FYNNEI. Trimming removed 7 bases from V and 0 bases from J, with 16 bases in between. CDR3 region: CASNPPGLGSNQPQHF. The CDR3, as DNA: TGTGCCAGCAATCCCCCAGGGCTAGGTAGCAATCAGCCCCAGCATTTT. The variable domain in full, completed from reference TRBV2 and TRBJ1-5, reads EPEVTQTPSHQVTQMGQEVILRCVPISNHLYFYWYRQILGQKVEFLVSFYNNEISEKSEIFDDQFSVERPDGSNFTLKIRSTKLEDSAMYFCASNPPGLGSNQPQHFGDGTRLSIL.

This clone showed up just once. The chain joins TRBV29-1 to TRBJ1-4; no clear D. Trimming shortened V by 6 bases and J by 8 bases, and 16 bases separated the two germline ends. Germline CDR1 SQVTM, CDR2 ANQGSEA. This CDR3 is built from 13 residues. For the CDR3, the DNA is TGCAGCGTGGCCCGAGGTAGGGCCGAAAAACTGTTTTTT. Translation gives CSVARGRAEKLFF.

This clone was seen once. This chain uses TRBV19 with TRBJ2-7; 8 nucleotides line up with TRBD1. The CDR3 covers 13 residues. With 5 bases clipped from V and 6 bases from J, the junction kept 6 bases outside the gene matches. Germline values: CDR1 LNHDA, CDR2 SQIVND (reference sequence). CDR3 sequence reads: CASSPGGRSEQYF. The CDR3 DNA follows: TGTGCCAGTAGTCCAGGGGGCCGTAGCGAGCAGTACTTC.